This T cell receptor beta chain was sequenced during a study of blood T cell repertoires in COVID-19. The CDR3 has 13 residues. Looked up from germline, CDR1 is SEHNR and CDR2 is FQNEAQ (reference sequence). The V gene lost 6 bases and the J gene lost 7 bases, with 10 bases spanning the gap. How the authors handled the data: Amplification of reference gene primers was used by the study to estimate nucleated cell counts. Method: immunoSEQ multiplex PCR; TCRdb's copy keeps in-frame clones and lacks some. The V and J calls and the clone size are those of that table, but D and trimming were determined from the DNA. The sample has about 270,000 clones, approximately 90% seen once. This clone was observed a few times. Across about two dozen US areas, participants ranged in age from roughly 18 to 95 years. Participants' own reports of clinical history determined their cohort assignment.

This receptor was identified in a woman aged 40 to 50 with acute COVID-19. The chain recombines TRBV7-9 with TRBJ1-6; D is possibly TRBD1 (5 bases). The material sequenced was PBMCs or T cells enriched from blood (not recorded which). The CDR3 region is CASRETENSPLHF. The CDR3, as DNA: TGTGCCAGCAGAGAGACAGAAAATTCACCCCTCCACTTT.